This is a list of T cell receptor beta chains from one sample in a study of T cells in Graves' hyperthyroidism and ophthalmopathy. TCRdb reanalysed the multiplex PCR reads using MiXCR and keeps one entry per CDR3 protein. The repertoire holds roughly 300,000 distinct CDR3 sequences, with under 25% as singletons. Sequencing input: blood. Receptors originate from a woman aged 45 to 65 with Graves' hyperthyroidism. The CDR3 runs from the conserved cysteine through the conserved F or W. The order of the fields is V gene, J gene, CDR3 protein.

>TRBV7-6|TRBJ2-4
CASSLGQEPNIQYF
>TRBV11-2|TRBJ2-3
CASSFFLGYTDTQYF
>TRBV20-1|TRBJ2-3
CSAGTSGGLADTQYF
>TRBV12-3/TRBV12-4|TRBJ1-5
CASTSDRLRQPQHF
>TRBV14|TRBJ2-2
CASSQTRGAGELFF
>TRBV7-3|TRBJ2-7
CASSLGGGATYEQYF
>TRBV10-2|TRBJ2-7
CASSGTGGLSYEQYF
>TRBV3-1|TRBJ1-5
CASSLTDRPQPQHF
>TRBV7-3|TRBJ2-6
CASSLIGWTGRDPGANVLTF
>TRBV5-1|TRBJ1-1
CASSLGNRNTEAFF
>TRBV6-2/TRBV6-3|TRBJ2-4
CASSFAGHHDQNIQYF
>TRBV10-3|TRBJ2-1
CAIRHSGGENEQFF
>TRBV12-3/TRBV12-4|TRBJ2-1
CASSPTDFYEQFF
>TRBV30|TRBJ2-7
CAWRKTSTYEQYF
>TRBV6-1|TRBJ2-6
CASSGEHRVSGANVLTF